The 31 T cell receptor beta chains in this list originate from one sample, sequenced in a study of T cell repertoires in cytomegalovirus infection. These receptors' antigens are unknown. TCRdb reprocessed the reads with MiXCR, giving one entry per CDR3 protein. The sample includes fewer than 850,000 distinct CDR3 sequences, almost 30% of them seen just once. The sequences come from cultured CD8+ T cells from PBMCs, collected from culture after CMV antigen stimulation. Source of these receptors: a human donor in good health (CMV status not recorded). Some clones in this sample may be carry-over from other donors' samples.

The CDR3 region has the DNA TGTGCCAGTGGGGGGGAGATCAATGAGCAGTTCTTC. It specifies CASGGEINEQFF. The V gene is TRBV27, the J gene TRBJ2-1; the match to TRBD2 covers 7 bases. This CDR3 has 12 amino acids. V was clipped by 9 bases and J by 6 bases; unmatched bases: 5. The germline V gene has CDR1 MNHEY and CDR2 SMNVEV (reference sequence).

V usage is TRBV5-6 and J usage is TRBJ2-2; maybe TRBD2 (6 bases). CDR1 and CDR2 from the germline V gene are SGHDT and YYEEEE. The germline V and J ends were trimmed by 3 bases and 1 base, with 16 bases remaining between them. The CDR3 is 17 residues long. Here the CDR3 reads CASSSWDLFLNTGELFF. The CDR3 DNA reads TGTGCCAGCAGCTCCTGGGACTTGTTCTTGAACACCGGGGAGCTGTTTTTT.

This clonotype was seen a handful of times. The chain combines TRBV7-9 with TRBJ2-1; the D is unclear. V was trimmed by 5 bases and J by 8 bases, leaving 10 bases between them. The CDR3 has 12 residues. The germline CDR1 and CDR2 sequences are SEHNR and FQNEAQ (reference sequence). The CDR3 sequence is CASSVLVYEQFF. CDR3 DNA sequence: TGTGCCAGCAGCGTATTAGTATATGAGCAGTTCTTC.

In this sample, this clonotype turned up a few times. The rearrangement links TRBV11-2 to TRBJ2-5; D unclear. The germline CDR1 and CDR2 sequences are SGHAT and FQNNGV. V was pared by 1 base and J by 6 bases, with 3 bases between. The CDR3 is 11 residues long. The CDR3 reads CASSLVQTQYF. The CDR3 DNA sequence: TGTGCCAGCAGCTTAGTCCAGACCCAGTACTTC.

The V gene is TRBV6-1, the J gene TRBJ2-5; the D gene is possibly TRBD1 (6 bases). V dropped 7 bases and J dropped 2 bases, with 11 bases sitting between them. The CDR3 runs 13 residues. CDR1 MNHNS and CDR2 SASEGT come from the germline V gene. The CDR3 region is CASNQQGQETQYF. In nucleotides, the CDR3 is TGTGCCAGCAACCAACAGGGTCAAGAGACCCAGTACTTC.

This clonotype was picked up many times. V is TRBV7-6 and J is TRBJ1-6; D ambiguous. This CDR3 is built from 15 residues. Trimming cost V 5 bases and J 6 bases, with 14 bases left between them. Germline V gene lookup returns CDR1 SGHVS and CDR2 FNYEAQ. The CDR3 loop is CASSVLLNFNSPLHF. Written as DNA, the CDR3 is TGTGCCAGCAGCGTCCTTCTCAACTTTAATTCACCCCTCCACTTT.

This clonotype was recorded many times. The chain uses TRBV12-3 or TRBV12-4 and TRBJ2-5; 7 bases fit TRBD1. This CDR3 contains 14 residues. V dropped 4 bases and J dropped 0; count of bases not matched to a gene: 2. CDR3 residues: CASSSDRYQETQYF. The CDR3 nucleotides are TGTGCCAGCAGTTCGGACAGGTACCAAGAGACCCAGTACTTC.

This clonotype has only a few counts. CDR3 DNA: TGTGCCATCAGTGCCGGCAGTTCTTACGAGCAGTACGTC. It translates to CAISAGSSYEQYV. The rearrangement uses TRBV10-3 and TRBJ2-7; D remains unclear. Germline assignment: CDR1 ENHRY and CDR2 SYGVKD. CDR3 length equals 13 residues. V lost 4 bases and J lost 4, with 11 bases in between.

The chain is built from TRBV2 and TRBJ2-5; tentative D call: TRBD2 (5 bases). Deletions cut 7 bases from V and 7 bases from J, with 13 bases between. This CDR3 region has 12 residues. The germline V gene has CDR1 SNHLY and CDR2 FYNNEI. The CDR3 DNA follows: TGTGCCAGCATCGGCGGCGGGTGGACCCAGTACTTC. Translation gives CASIGGGWTQYF.

As to this clonotype: The junction does not match germline at one end; this may be a read error. This sequence joins TRBV4-1 and TRBJ2-3; the D is unclear. CDR3 length: 16 residues. CDR1 MGHRA and CDR2 YSYEKL come from the germline V gene. In DNA, the CDR3 is TGTGCCAGCAGCCAAGAGGACCAAACGGGCACAGATACGCAGTATTTT. This sequence encodes CASSQEDQTGTDTQYF.

The genes are TRBV5-4 and TRBJ2-7, with TRBD1 matching 8 bases. The V gene's germline CDR1 is SGHNT and CDR2 YYREEE (reference sequence). The CDR3 spans 14 residues. V trimming: 4 bases; J trimming: 2 bases; junction bases outside the gene matches: 5. The DNA of the CDR3 is TGTGCCAGCAGCCCGGACAGGGATGCCTACGAGCAGTACGTC. Amino acid sequence: CASSPDRDAYEQYV.

This clonotype has a handful of counts. V and J are TRBV10-3 and TRBJ2-1; D is undetermined. This CDR3 has 12 residues. Germline CDR1 reads ENHRY; CDR2 reads SYGVKD. Trimming shortened V by 10 bases and J by 8 bases, and 15 bases separated the two germline ends. This chain's CDR3 is CATCPESYEQFF. The DNA for the CDR3 is TGTGCCACCTGCCCGGAGAGCTATGAGCAGTTCTTC.

This clonotype was seen repeatedly, ten times or more. The CDR3: CASSPDRGSGNTIYF. The CDR3 nucleotides read TGTGCCAGCAGTCCGGACAGGGGCTCTGGAAACACCATATATTTT. The gene calls are TRBV7-8 and TRBJ1-3; 9 positions match TRBD1. Per the germline V gene, CDR1 is SGHVS and CDR2 is FQNEAQ. V lost 6 bases and J lost 0; bases outside the gene matches: 3. This CDR3 spans 15 amino acids.

In this sample, this clonotype turned up a few times. The chain carries TRBV4-3 and TRBJ2-3; 9 bases map to TRBD2. Trimming took 0 bases from V and 5 from J; bases not matched to a gene: 15. This CDR3 contains 19 residues. The germline gives CDR1 LGHNA, CDR2 YSLEER. The CDR3, as DNA: TGCGCCAGCAGCCAAGATCACCCGCCAGCGGGGGGTTCGGGAGATACGCAGTATTTT. This translates into CASSQDHPPAGGSGDTQYF.

This clonotype appeared many times. The rearrangement uses TRBV6-2 or TRBV6-3 and TRBJ1-1; D is perhaps TRBD1 (6 bases). Germline V gene lookup returns CDR1 MNHEY and CDR2 SVGEGT. V was trimmed by 3 bases and J by 1 base, leaving 27 bases between them. The CDR3 totals 20 residues. CDR3 sequence: CASSYALLFGTQSGNTEAFF. The CDR3 nucleotides are TGTGCCAGCAGTTATGCCCTCCTTTTCGGGACACAGAGCGGGAACACTGAAGCTTTCTTT.

This clonotype appeared many times. The chain uses TRBV7-8 and TRBJ2-7, with D perhaps TRBD1 (5 bases). The V gene lost 5 bases and the J gene lost 6 bases, with 14 bases spanning the gap. From germline, CDR1 is SGHVS and CDR2 FQNEAQ. The CDR3 has 13 amino acids. CDR3 region: CASSPPLGREQYV. In DNA, the CDR3 is TGTGCCAGCAGCCCCCCGTTGGGGCGCGAGCAGTACGTC.

This clonotype was picked up many times. V and J are TRBV27 and TRBJ1-5; tentative D call: TRBD1 (5 bases). Germline CDR1 and CDR2: MNHEY and SMNVEV (reference sequence). This CDR3 spans 14 amino acids. V shed 0 bases and J shed 5 bases, with 8 bases lying between them. The CDR3 region has the DNA TGTGCCAGCAGTTTATCAAGGGACGATCAGCCCCAGCATTTT. Its protein is CASSLSRDDQPQHF.

The chain is built from TRBV6-2 or TRBV6-3 and TRBJ1-1; perhaps TRBD1 as D (5 bases). CDR1 is MNHEY and CDR2 is SVGEGT in the germline V gene. The V and J ends lost 2 bases and 5 bases respectively, with 12 bases between them. The CDR3 spans 14 residues. CDR3 nucleotides: TGTGCCAGCAGTTACGTAGGGGCCGGGACTGAAGCTTTCTTT. The encoded protein is CASSYVGAGTEAFF.

The chain combines TRBV7-9 with TRBJ1-1, with 8 positions matching TRBD1. V lost 6 bases to trimming and J lost 3 bases; unmatched junction nucleotides: 6. The CDR3 totals 14 residues. From germline, CDR1 is SEHNR and CDR2 FQNEAQ (reference sequence). CDR3 loop: CASRPGGRDTEAFF. The DNA for the CDR3 is TGTGCCAGCAGACCAGGGGGCAGGGACACTGAAGCTTTCTTT.

This clonotype is a singleton in its sample. Since a much larger clone is just one base distant, this may be a read error. The chain is built from TRBV7-6 and TRBJ1-6; 7 bases map to TRBD1. The CDR3 contains 17 residues. The V segment lost 5 bases and the J segment 9 bases; nucleotides outside the gene matches: 16. CDR1 SGHVS and CDR2 FNYEAQ come from the germline V gene. The CDR3 spells CASSARNRGFLGSPLHF. The CDR3 DNA follows: TGTGCCAGCAGCGCTCGGAACAGGGGTTTTTTGGGTTCACCCCTCCACTTT.

CDR3: CSARDLRGGRELFF. DNA for the CDR3: TGCAGTGCTAGAGATTTGCGGGGGGGGAGGGAGCTGTTTTTT. The rearrangement links TRBV20-1 to TRBJ2-2, with TRBD2 identical over 9 bases. Germline V lookup: CDR1 DFQATT, CDR2 SNEGSKA (reference sequence). The CDR3 totals 14 residues. J gave up 9 bases and V 0 bases, and 5 bases lay outside the gene matches.

This sequence joins TRBV20-1 and TRBJ2-2, with D possibly being TRBD1 (5 bases). V dropped 2 bases and J dropped 6 bases, with 7 bases sitting between them. CDR3 length equals 12 residues. The germline V gene has CDR1 DFQATT and CDR2 SNEGSKA (reference sequence). CDR3 sequence: CSARPGSGELFF. In DNA form, the CDR3 reads TGCAGTGCTAGACCAGGGTCCGGGGAGCTGTTTTTT.

This clonotype was seen once. CDR3 sequence (DNA): TGTGCCATCAGTGAGTGGACTAGCGGGGGGGTCTTTGAGCAGTTCTTC. Residues: CAISEWTSGGVFEQFF. This sequence joins TRBV10-3 and TRBJ2-1, with 15 nucleotides matching TRBD2. V was pared by 1 base and J by 9 bases, with 4 bases of the junction left unmatched. Germline CDR1 ENHRY, CDR2 SYGVKD. The CDR3 length is 16 residues.

In this sample, this clonotype turned up a few times. J is TRBJ2-7 and V is TRBV7-2; 10 positions agree with TRBD2. Germline loops: CDR1 SGHTA, CDR2 FQGNSA. Trimming at V came to 5 bases and at J to 2 bases, leaving 9 bases not matched to a gene. The CDR3 is made up of 16 amino acids. The CDR3 is CASSEGLAGAPYEQYV. The CDR3 DNA reads TGTGCCAGCAGCGAAGGGCTAGCGGGGGCCCCCTACGAGCAGTACGTC.

A few counts support this clonotype. This chain joins TRBV12-5 and TRBJ2-1; 13 positions match TRBD2. Per germline, CDR1 LGHNT and CDR2 FRNRAP. V trimming: 3 bases; J trimming: 9 bases; junction bases outside the gene matches: 11. The CDR3 is 17 amino acids. In nucleotides, the CDR3 is TGTGCTAGTGGTTTCTCCCTTACTAGCGGGGGGGCCGGTGAGCAGTTCTTC. This gives the protein CASGFSLTSGGAGEQFF.

The rearrangement uses TRBV6-5 and TRBJ2-1; TRBD1 might be the D (5 bases). Germline V lookup: CDR1 MNHEY, CDR2 SVGAGI. The CDR3 is made up of 16 amino acids. V was trimmed by 2 bases and J by 1 base, leaving 12 bases between them. Here the CDR3 reads CASSYSETGSYNEQFF. The CDR3, as DNA: TGTGCCAGCAGTTACAGTGAAACAGGTTCCTACAATGAGCAGTTCTTC.

This clonotype has a count of ten or more. The rearrangement joins TRBV11-2 to TRBJ2-1; 8 bases agree with TRBD1. Per the germline V gene, CDR1 is SGHAT and CDR2 is FQNNGV. With 3 bases clipped from V and 2 bases from J, the junction kept 6 bases outside the gene matches. The CDR3 extends over 16 amino acids. The DNA of the CDR3 is TGTGCCAGCAGCTTCGCCGCAGGGGGCGCCTACAATGAGCAGTTCTTC. This encodes CASSFAAGGAYNEQFF. Full variable domain (outside the CDR3, taken from reference TRBV11-2 and TRBJ2-1): EAGVAQSPRYKIIEKRQSVAFWCNPISGHATLYWYQQILGQGPKLLIQFQNNGVVDDSQLPKDRFSAERLKGVDSTLKIQPAKLEDSAVYLCASSFAAGGAYNEQFFGPGTRLTVL.

Regarding this clonotype: It is likely a read error, because the conserved phenylalanine at the end of the CDR3 is missing. V gene TRBV7-3 combines with J gene TRBJ2-3, with unresolved D. The CDR3 is 13 residues long. Between the trimmed V and J ends, which lost 7 bases and 1 base, there was a span of 9 bases. Germline-derived CDR1 and CDR2 are SGHTA and FQGTGA. For the CDR3, the DNA is TGTGCCAGCATCTCGGCAGGCACAGATACGCAGTATTAT. This sequence encodes CASISAGTDTQYY.

The rearrangement links TRBV9 to TRBJ2-1; 7 bases line up with TRBD1. The germline gives CDR1 SGDLS, CDR2 YYNGEE. This CDR3 region has 16 residues. Trimming at V came to 3 bases and at J to 2 bases, leaving 8 bases not matched to a gene. In nucleotides, the CDR3 is TGTGCCAGCAGCGGGACCCGGGACAGCGCCTACAATGAGCAGTTCTTC. Translation: CASSGTRDSAYNEQFF.

The chain links TRBV18 to TRBJ2-5; 10 positions match TRBD1. This CDR3 spans 15 amino acids. Germline V CDR1 and CDR2: KGHSH, LQKENI. V was clipped by 1 base and J by 3 bases; unmatched bases: 2. This chain's CDR3 is CASSPRDRGEETQYF. As DNA, the CDR3 is TGTGCCAGCTCACCACGGGACAGGGGCGAAGAGACCCAGTACTTC.

V usage is TRBV28 and J usage is TRBJ2-3, with TRBD1 identical over 10 bases. Germline CDR1 is MDHEN and CDR2 is SYDVKM. J lost 4 bases, V lost 3 bases, and 13 bases had no gene match. CDR3 length equals 18 residues. CDR3 loop: CASSLTSTGTGVSDTQYF. CDR3 DNA: TGTGCCAGCAGTTTGACCTCTACCGGGACAGGGGTTTCAGATACGCAGTATTTT. The variable domain in full, completed from reference TRBV28 and TRBJ2-3, reads DVKVTQSSRYLVKRTGEKVFLECVQDMDHENMFWYRQDPGLGLRLIYFSYDVKMKEKGDIPEGYSVSREKKERFSLILESASTNQTSMYLCASSLTSTGTGVSDTQYFGPGTRLTVL.